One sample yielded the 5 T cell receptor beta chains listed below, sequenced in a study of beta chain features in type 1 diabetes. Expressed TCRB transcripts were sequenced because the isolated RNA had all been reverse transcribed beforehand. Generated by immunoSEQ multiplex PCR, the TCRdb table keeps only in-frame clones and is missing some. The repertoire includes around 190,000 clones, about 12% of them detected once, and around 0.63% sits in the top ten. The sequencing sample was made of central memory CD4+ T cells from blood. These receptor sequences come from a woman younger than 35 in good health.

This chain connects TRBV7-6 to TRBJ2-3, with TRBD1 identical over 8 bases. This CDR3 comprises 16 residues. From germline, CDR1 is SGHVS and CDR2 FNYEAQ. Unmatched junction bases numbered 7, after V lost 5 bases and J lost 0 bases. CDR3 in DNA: TGTGCCAGCAGCCCGAGGACAGGGAGAAGCACAGATACGCAGTATTTT. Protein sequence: CASSPRTGRSTDTQYF.

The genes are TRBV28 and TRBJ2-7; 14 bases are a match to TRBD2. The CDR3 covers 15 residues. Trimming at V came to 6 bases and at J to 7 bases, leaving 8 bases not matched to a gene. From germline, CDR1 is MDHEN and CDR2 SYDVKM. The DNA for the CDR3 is TGTGCCAGCAGCCGACTAGCGGGAGGGCCGGGAGAGCAGTACTTC. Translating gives CASSRLAGGPGEQYF.

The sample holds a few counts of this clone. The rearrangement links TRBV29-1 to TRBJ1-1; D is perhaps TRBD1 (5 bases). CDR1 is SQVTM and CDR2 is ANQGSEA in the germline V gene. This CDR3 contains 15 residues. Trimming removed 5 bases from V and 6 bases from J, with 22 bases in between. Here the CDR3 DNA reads TGCAGCGTTCCCCCCAGGGTATTACGTGGGGCTGAAGCTTTCTTT. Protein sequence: CSVPPRVLRGAEAFF.

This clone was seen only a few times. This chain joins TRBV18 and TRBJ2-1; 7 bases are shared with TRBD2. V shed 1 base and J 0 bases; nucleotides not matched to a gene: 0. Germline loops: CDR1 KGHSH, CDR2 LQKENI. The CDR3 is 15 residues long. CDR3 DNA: TGTGCCAGCTCACCACAGCGGGACTCCTACAATGAGCAGTTCTTC. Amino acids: CASSPQRDSYNEQFF. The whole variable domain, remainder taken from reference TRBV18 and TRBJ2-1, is NAGVMQNPRHLVRRRGQEARLRCSPMKGHSHVYWYRQLPEEGLKFMVYLQKENIIDESGMPKERFSAEFPKEGPSILRIQQVVRGDSAAYFCASSPQRDSYNEQFFGPGTRLTVL.

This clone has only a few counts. CDR3 loop: CAWVILAGATYNEQFF. Here the CDR3 DNA reads TGTGCCTGGGTAATTTTAGCGGGAGCAACCTACAATGAGCAGTTCTTC. The V gene is TRBV30, the J gene TRBJ2-1; TRBD2 agrees at 9 bases. The CDR3 extends over 16 amino acids. Germline V CDR1 and CDR2: GTSNPN, SVGIG (reference sequence). Trimming cost V 5 bases and J 2 bases; bases outside gene matches: 10.